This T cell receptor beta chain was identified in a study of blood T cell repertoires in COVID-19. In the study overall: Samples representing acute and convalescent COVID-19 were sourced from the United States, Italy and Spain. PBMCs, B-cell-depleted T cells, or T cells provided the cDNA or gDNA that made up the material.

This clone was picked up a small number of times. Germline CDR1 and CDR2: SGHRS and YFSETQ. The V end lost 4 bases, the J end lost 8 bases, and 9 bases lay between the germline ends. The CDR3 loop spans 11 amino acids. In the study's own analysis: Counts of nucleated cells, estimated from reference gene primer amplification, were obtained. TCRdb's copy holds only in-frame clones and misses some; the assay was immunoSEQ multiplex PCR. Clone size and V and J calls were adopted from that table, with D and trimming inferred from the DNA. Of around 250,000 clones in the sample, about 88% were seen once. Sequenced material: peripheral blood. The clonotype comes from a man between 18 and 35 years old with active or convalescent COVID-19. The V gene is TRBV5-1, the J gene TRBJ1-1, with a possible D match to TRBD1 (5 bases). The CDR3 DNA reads TGCGCCAGCAGCCGGGGGGTGGAAGCTTTCTTT. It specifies CASSRGVEAFF. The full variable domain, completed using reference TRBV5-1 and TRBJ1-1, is KAGVTQTPRYLIKTRGQQVTLSCSPISGHRSVSWYQQTPGQGLQFLFEYFSETQRNKGNFPGRFSGRQFSNSRSEMNVSTLELGDSALYLCASSRGVEAFFGQGTRLTVV.